These T cell receptor beta chains were read from a single sample in a study of multiple sclerosis patients with progressive multifocal leukoencephalopathy. The protocol was immunoSEQ multiplex PCR, while the TCRdb copy is restricted to in-frame clones and leaves out a portion. The sample consists of around 27,000 clones, around 89% of them appearing once. The specimen was PBMCs, collected from a patient treated with natalizumab. The origin of the receptors is a human donor with multiple sclerosis. The CDR3 runs from the conserved cysteine through the conserved F or W. A D gene is named only where the DNA matches it firmly. Not every row has a clone size; where given, it reads once, few, many or a size class.

abundance,d_gene,v_gene,j_gene,CDR3nt,CDR3aa
once,TRBD1,TRBV4-1,TRBJ1-2,TGCGCCAGCAGCCGTAGCAGGGGGTTCGATGGCTACACCTTC,CASSRSRGFDGYTF
few,-,TRBV5-8,TRBJ2-7,TGTGCCAGCAGCTTGATGGCTCTTAGGCCCTACGAGCAGTACTTC,CASSLMALRPYEQYF
-,TRBD1,TRBV12-5,TRBJ1-1,TGTGCTAGTGGTCCCCTGACAGGGTATGAAGCTTTCTTT,CASGPLTGYEAFF
-,-,TRBV27,TRBJ2-3,TGTGCCAGCGGTCAGACAGATACGCAGTATTTT,CASGQTDTQYF
-,-,TRBV4-3,TRBJ2-6,TGCGCCAGCAGCCAAAGTATCGGCTCTGGGGCCAACGTCCTGACTTTC,CASSQSIGSGANVLTF
-,-,TRBV27,TRBJ2-7,TGTGCCAGCACTTCCGTCAGGGCCGAGCAGTACTTC,CASTSVRAEQYF
-,-,TRBV5-1,TRBJ2-7,TGCGCCAGCAGCTTGGAATACGGTAGGGCCTACGAGCAGTACTTC,CASSLEYGRAYEQYF
once,-,TRBV9,TRBJ2-5,TGTGCCAGCAGCCCTCCACAGGGCCGAACTCAAGAGACCCAGTACTTC,CASSPPQGRTQETQYF
-,-,TRBV6-4,TRBJ2-2,TGTGCCAGCTCCCCACAGCCGAACACCGGGGAGCTGTTTTTT,CASSPQPNTGELFF
once,-,TRBV6-5,TRBJ2-7,TGTGCCAGCAGTCACCTTAACGAGCAGTACTTC,CASSHLNEQYF
-,-,TRBV28,TRBJ2-7,TGTGCCAGCAGTTTGGGGGACTCAATCTCCTACGAGCAGTACTTC,CASSLGDSISYEQYF
-,TRBD2,TRBV2,TRBJ2-7,TGTGCCAGCAGTGAACGGGAACTAGCGGCCCCCTACGAGCAGTACTTC,CASSERELAAPYEQYF
-,-,TRBV6-6,TRBJ1-5,TGTGCCAGCAGTTACTCCCGGGAACAGCAGCCCCAGCATTTT,CASSYSREQQPQHF
-,-,TRBV10-1,TRBJ1-2,TGCGCCAGCACTAGGGAGTGGCAGGGCGGAGTTGGCTACACCTTC,CASTREWQGGVGYTF
-,-,TRBV6-5,TRBJ2-7,TGTGCCAGCAGTAACCGACAGCCAGAGCACGAGCAGTACTTC,CASSNRQPEHEQYF
-,-,TRBV5-1,TRBJ1-3,TGCGCCAGCAGCTTGATTCCGGGGGCTTTGAGCTCTGGAAACACCATATATTTT,CASSLIPGALSSGNTIYF
-,-,TRBV7-9,TRBJ2-1,TGTGCCAGCAGCGCCACACACGAACCCGACAATGAGCAGTTCTTC,CASSATHEPDNEQFF
-,-,TRBV5-6,TRBJ1-1,TGTGCCAGCAGCTTTCTCGGAGAGCCTGAAGCTTTCTTT,CASSFLGEPEAFF
-,TRBD2,TRBV5-1,TRBJ2-3,TGCGCCAGCAGGAGGCAAAGCGGGGTTCGATTTTCTATTAGCACAGATACGCAGTATTTT,CASRRQSGVRFSISTDTQYF
-,-,TRBV5-6,TRBJ1-2,TGTGCCAGCAGCTTGCAGTACCTCTATGGCTACACCTTC,CASSLQYLYGYTF
-,-,TRBV5-1,TRBJ1-1,TGCGCCAGCAGCGTGAACAGGGATGGGTGGACTGAAGCTTTCTTT,CASSVNRDGWTEAFF
once,-,TRBV13,TRBJ1-1,TGTGCCAGCAGCTTTTACCAGGCTGAAGCTTTCTTT,CASSFYQAEAFF
-,TRBD2,TRBV7-9,TRBJ2-1,TGTGCCAGCAGCATTGGGACTAGCGGGGGGAATGAGCAGTTCTTC,CASSIGTSGGNEQFF
-,-,TRBV30,TRBJ1-6,TGTGCCTGGAGTCTACGGGTCGGAAGTTCACCCCTCCACTTT,CAWSLRVGSSPLHF
-,-,TRBV9,TRBJ2-7,TGTGCCAGCAGCGTAGCGGATGGGAATTACGAGCAGTACTTC,CASSVADGNYEQYF
-,-,TRBV5-6,TRBJ2-3,TGTGCCAGCAGCTTTGCTCCTTCCGGGGCAGATACGCAGTATTTT,CASSFAPSGADTQYF
-,-,TRBV9,TRBJ2-1,TGTGCCAGCAGCGCGAATCCCCCCGAAAATGAGCAGTTCTTC,CASSANPPENEQFF
-,-,TRBV7-9,TRBJ2-3,TGTGCCAGCAGTCCCCAGGCAGGAGACACAGATACGCAGTATTTT,CASSPQAGDTDTQYF
-,TRBD2,TRBV2,TRBJ2-3,TGTGCCAGCAGCGACCCTGGACTAGCGGGGGGACCGAGGAGCACAGATACGCAGTATTTT,CASSDPGLAGGPRSTDTQYF
-,TRBD1,TRBV5-3,TRBJ1-2,TGTGCCAGAAGCGGCCGGGACAGGGGATTTGGCTACACCTTC,CARSGRDRGFGYTF
-,TRBD1,TRBV28,TRBJ1-5,TGTGCCAGCATCACCAGGGGGGGGGATCAGCCCCAGCATTTT,CASITRGGDQPQHF
-,-,TRBV29-1,TRBJ1-1,TGCAGCGTTGGGATGAACACTGAAGCTTTCTTT,CSVGMNTEAFF
-,-,TRBV5-4,TRBJ2-1,TGTGCCAGCAGCCCCCGCGGGGGCCGGAATGAGCAGTTCTTC,CASSPRGGRNEQFF
-,TRBD1,TRBV7-2,TRBJ1-2,TGTGCCAGCAGCTTAGTAGGCCCCGGACAGGGTGAAGGCTATGGCTACACCTTC,CASSLVGPGQGEGYGYTF
-,-,TRBV19,TRBJ1-2,TGTGCCAGTAGTTGGCAGACAACCTATGGCTACACCTTC,CASSWQTTYGYTF
-,-,TRBV15,TRBJ2-3,TGTGCCACCAGCAGAACCGGTACCCGCCGCACAGATACGCAGTATTTT,CATSRTGTRRTDTQYF
-,-,TRBV29-1,TRBJ1-2,TGCAGCGTTGATCGGCCCTCAGTCGACTATGGCTACACCTTC,CSVDRPSVDYGYTF